The 23 T cell receptor beta chains presented below share a single source sample, sequenced in a study of blood T cell repertoires in COVID-19. Data came from immunoSEQ multiplex PCR; TCRdb stores just in-frame clones and leaves some out. In the table there are about 200,000 clones, almost 90% of which are singletons. Sequenced sample: peripheral blood. These receptors were taken from a man younger than 30 with active or convalescent COVID-19.

Relative to its sample, this clone is medium-sized. J is TRBJ2-3 and V is TRBV7-2, with 13 bases that match TRBD2. The CDR3 is 15 amino acids. The V and J ends lost 5 bases and 4 bases, in that order; junction bases with no gene match: 3. Germline values: CDR1 SGHTA, CDR2 FQGNSA. The CDR3 DNA is TGTGCCAGCAGCCAAACTAGCGGGAGGGCAGATACGCAGTATTTT. Translation gives CASSQTSGRADTQYF.

The chain uses TRBV9 and TRBJ1-2; tentatively, D is TRBD1 (5 bases). The germline CDR1 and CDR2 sequences are SGDLS and YYNGEE. The CDR3 extends over 15 amino acids. The V gene lost 0 bases and the J gene lost 2 bases, with 11 bases spanning the gap. CDR3 residues: CASSVEGVSNYGYTF. The DNA of the CDR3 is TGTGCCAGCAGCGTAGAAGGGGTATCCAACTATGGCTACACCTTC.

V usage is TRBV28 and J usage is TRBJ1-5; TRBD1 might be the D (6 bases). This CDR3 contains 15 residues. Germline assignment: CDR1 MDHEN and CDR2 SYDVKM. V was trimmed by 3 bases and J by 7 bases, leaving 16 bases between them. The CDR3 here is CASSLEDQGRQPQHF. CDR3 nucleotides: TGTGCCAGCAGTTTGGAAGATCAGGGGCGGCAGCCCCAGCATTTT. Variable domain in full (rest from reference TRBV28 and TRBJ1-5): DVKVTQSSRYLVKRTGEKVFLECVQDMDHENMFWYRQDPGLGLRLIYFSYDVKMKEKGDIPEGYSVSREKKERFSLILESASTNQTSMYLCASSLEDQGRQPQHFGDGTRLSIL.

The chain employs TRBV28 and TRBJ2-2; TRBD2 is a possible D gene (6 bases). With 3 bases removed from V and 0 bases from J, the gap between germline ends came to 11 bases. Germline CDR1 and CDR2: MDHEN and SYDVKM. This CDR3 has 16 amino acids. CDR3 in DNA: TGTGCCAGCAGTTTTTCCGGGACTGCGAACACCGGGGAGCTGTTTTTT. Translated: CASSFSGTANTGELFF.

The chain uses TRBV2 and TRBJ2-1; 7 bases are a match to TRBD2. The CDR3 extends over 17 amino acids. The germline CDR1 and CDR2 sequences are SNHLY and FYNNEI. V gave up 2 bases and J gave up 4 bases; unmatched junction bases: 11. CDR3 protein: CASSEMVGGPLYNEQFF. CDR3 nucleotides: TGTGCCAGCAGTGAAATGGTGGGAGGGCCTCTATACAATGAGCAGTTCTTC.

This clone was found a few times. The DNA for the CDR3 is TGTGCCAGCTCACCCCCCATTACAGGGTTAACTTTCTTT. Residues: CASSPPITGLTFF. The gene calls are TRBV18 and TRBJ1-1; tentatively, D is TRBD1 (6 bases). The CDR3 consists of 13 residues. Germline CDR1 is KGHSH and CDR2 is LQKENI. The ends were cut back, 3 bases at V and 12 bases at J, with 17 bases in the middle.

The chain couples TRBV7-6 to TRBJ1-6, with no clear D. Germline V CDR1 and CDR2: SGHVS, FNYEAQ. V lost 1 base and J lost 6, with 10 bases in between. This CDR3 has 15 residues. DNA of the CDR3: TGTGCCAGCAGCTTAGTAGAGGGCCCTAATTCACCCCTCCACTTT. This encodes CASSLVEGPNSPLHF.

This chain connects TRBV5-1 to TRBJ2-3; the D gene is possibly TRBD2 (6 bases). Germline assignment: CDR1 SGHRS and CDR2 YFSETQ. Trimming removed 1 base at V and 0 bases at J, with 9 bases between. The CDR3 totals 15 residues. The CDR3 nucleotides read TGCGCCAGCAGCTTGCGCGGGGTTAGCACAGATACGCAGTATTTT. Protein product: CASSLRGVSTDTQYF.

The V call is TRBV5-5, the J call TRBJ1-1; 8 positions match TRBD1. The CDR3 has 13 residues. Per germline, CDR1 SGHKS and CDR2 YYEKEE (reference sequence). The ends lost 2 bases at V and 11 bases at J; junction bases unmatched: 8. In nucleotides, the CDR3 is TGTGCCAGCAGCTTAGACAGGGGATCTGGTGCTTTCTTT. It encodes CASSLDRGSGAFF. Filled out from reference TRBV5-5 and TRBJ1-1, the complete variable domain reads DAGVTQSPTHLIKTRGQQVTLRCSPISGHKSVSWYQQVLGQGPQFIFQYYEKEERGRGNFPDRFSARQFPNYSSELNVNALLLGDSALYLCASSLDRGSGAFFGQGTRLTVV.

Note on this clone: Relative to the germline gene, one junction end is altered; a read error may explain this. The CDR3: CASSNGHTNSVTGQGLCNEQFF. The CDR3 DNA is TGTGCTAGCAGCAATGGCCACACTAATAGCGTAACAGGACAGGGACTGTGCAATGAGCAGTTCTTC. The rearrangement uses TRBV7-7 and TRBJ2-1, with 8 positions matching TRBD1. This CDR3 contains 22 residues. Germline values: CDR1 SSHAT, CDR2 FNYEAQ (reference sequence).

V is TRBV5-6 and J is TRBJ1-6; TRBD1 aligns across 8 bases. Germline-derived CDR1 and CDR2 are SGHDT and YYEEEE. The CDR3 consists of 15 residues. Trimming cost V 0 bases and J 7 bases; bases outside gene matches: 3. This chain's CDR3 is CASSLVQGANSPLHF. The CDR3 coding sequence is TGTGCCAGCAGCTTGGTGCAGGGGGCCAATTCACCCCTCCACTTT.

The V and J genes are TRBV29-1 and TRBJ2-1; TRBD2 agrees at 8 bases. With V trimmed by 7 bases and J by 6 bases, 11 bases remained unmatched. This CDR3 contains 14 residues. Germline CDR1 is SQVTM and CDR2 is ANQGSEA. CDR3 in DNA: TGCAGCGAGCAGCTAGGCGGGAGGCCCAATGAGCAGTTCTTC. Its translation: CSEQLGGRPNEQFF.

The rearrangement joins TRBV11-1 to TRBJ1-2; D is perhaps TRBD1 (6 bases). CDR1 and CDR2 from the germline V gene are SGHAT and FQDESV (reference sequence). The V end lost 3 bases, the J end lost 10 bases, and 15 bases lay between the germline ends. The CDR3 length is 13 residues. The CDR3 bases are TGTGCCAGCAGCTTCACAAAGGACAGCCCCTACACCTTC. Protein: CASSFTKDSPYTF.

The chain employs TRBV7-9 and TRBJ2-1; TRBD2 matches 8 bases. The V and J ends lost 2 bases and 8 bases, in that order; junction bases with no gene match: 8. This CDR3 contains 15 residues. Germline CDR1 and CDR2: SEHNR and FQNEAQ (reference sequence). CDR3 in DNA: TGTGCCAGCAGCTTAAGTCGGGAGGGCATCTATGAGCAGTTCTTC. As protein: CASSLSREGIYEQFF. Looking up the rest from reference TRBV7-9 and TRBJ2-1 gives the full variable domain: DTGVSQNPRHKITKRGQNVTFRCDPISEHNRLYWYRQTLGQGPEFLTYFQNEAQLEKSRLLSDRFSAERPKGSFSTLEIQRTEQGDSAMYLCASSLSREGIYEQFFGPGTRLTVL.

This sequence joins TRBV30 and TRBJ2-1, with 12 bases lining up with TRBD2. Germline V gives CDR1 GTSNPN, CDR2 SVGIG (reference sequence). The trim removed 0 bases at V and 6 bases at J, leaving 15 bases unmatched. The CDR3 is 19 amino acids. This CDR3 is CAWSVLPLAGGAYGNEQFF. Here the CDR3 DNA reads TGTGCCTGGAGTGTACTCCCCCTAGCGGGAGGGGCGTACGGCAATGAGCAGTTCTTC. The full variable domain, its missing parts supplied by reference TRBV30 and TRBJ2-1, is SQTIHQWPATLVQPVGSPLSLECTVEGTSNPNLYWYRQAAGRGLQLLFYSVGIGQISSEVPQNLSASRPQDRQFILSSKKLLLSDSGFYLCAWSVLPLAGGAYGNEQFFGPGTRLTVL.

The J gene is TRBJ2-7, the V gene TRBV5-5; 7 nucleotides match TRBD2. CDR1 and CDR2 from the germline V gene are SGHKS and YYEKEE (reference sequence). This CDR3 has 13 residues. V lost 3 bases to trimming and J lost 1 base; unmatched junction nucleotides: 1. The CDR3 loop reads CASSWGGSYEQYF. In nucleotides, the CDR3 is TGTGCCAGCAGCTGGGGGGGTTCCTACGAGCAGTACTTC.

V gene TRBV7-2 combines with J gene TRBJ2-1, with 8 bases lining up with TRBD2. CDR1 is SGHTA and CDR2 is FQGNSA in the germline V gene. The CDR3 runs 14 residues. Germline trimming cut 5 bases from V and 6 bases from J; bases unmatched to any gene: 6. CDR3 sequence (DNA): TGTGCCAGCAGCATACGAACTAGCGGCAATGAGCAGTTCTTC. It translates to CASSIRTSGNEQFF.

This chain connects TRBV5-6 to TRBJ2-1, with 9 nucleotides matching TRBD1. Trimming removed 4 bases from V and 6 bases from J; junction bases left unmatched: 8. CDR1 is SGHDT, CDR2 YYEEEE, per germline. The CDR3 extends over 15 amino acids. CDR3 bases: TGTGCCAGCAGCCTCCGGGACAGGGTGATCAATGAGCAGTTCTTC. Residues: CASSLRDRVINEQFF.

The chain is built from TRBV27 and TRBJ1-5, with D perhaps TRBD1 (6 bases). V lost 6 bases and J lost 3, with 15 bases in between. The CDR3 spans 15 residues. The V gene's germline CDR1 is MNHEY and CDR2 SMNVEV (reference sequence). The CDR3 loop reads CASRPSGTNNQPQHF. In nucleotides, the CDR3 is TGTGCCAGCAGGCCCTCCGGGACAAACAATCAGCCCCAGCATTTT.

The table lists this clone with a count of one. CDR3 sequence: CAISVNGGKNTEAFF. CDR3 nucleotides: TGTGCCATCAGTGTCAATGGCGGCAAGAACACTGAAGCTTTCTTT. The chain combines TRBV10-3 with TRBJ1-1; D uncertain. Trimming took off 4 bases at V and 1 base at J, with 13 bases between the two ends. The germline V gene has CDR1 ENHRY and CDR2 SYGVKD. The CDR3 has 15 residues.

The chain carries TRBV14 and TRBJ2-2; D might be TRBD2 (5 bases). V lost 3 bases to trimming and J lost 2 bases, with 7 bases between them. CDR3 length: 14 amino acids. CDR1 is SGHDN, CDR2 FVKESK, per germline. The chain's CDR3 is CASSHRGNTGELFF. The CDR3 DNA is TGTGCCAGCAGCCATCGGGGTAACACCGGGGAGCTGTTTTTT.

This clone was picked up a small number of times. J is TRBJ1-1 and V is TRBV11-1; TRBD1 agrees at 10 bases. J was trimmed by 0 bases and V by 6 bases; bases with no gene match: 4. This CDR3 has 15 residues. Germline assignment: CDR1 SGHAT and CDR2 FQDESV (reference sequence). CDR3: CASSSGTGVNTEAFF. CDR3 DNA sequence: TGTGCCAGCAGTTCCGGGACAGGGGTGAACACTGAAGCTTTCTTT.

This clone was observed once. The chain combines TRBV28 with TRBJ2-7, with 7 bases matching TRBD2. J gave up 1 base and V 6 bases, and 6 bases lay outside the gene matches. CDR3 length: 14 amino acids. Germline CDR1 and CDR2: MDHEN and SYDVKM. The CDR3 reads CASRVLAASYEQYF. CDR3 in DNA: TGTGCCAGCAGGGTCCTAGCGGCATCCTACGAGCAGTACTTC.